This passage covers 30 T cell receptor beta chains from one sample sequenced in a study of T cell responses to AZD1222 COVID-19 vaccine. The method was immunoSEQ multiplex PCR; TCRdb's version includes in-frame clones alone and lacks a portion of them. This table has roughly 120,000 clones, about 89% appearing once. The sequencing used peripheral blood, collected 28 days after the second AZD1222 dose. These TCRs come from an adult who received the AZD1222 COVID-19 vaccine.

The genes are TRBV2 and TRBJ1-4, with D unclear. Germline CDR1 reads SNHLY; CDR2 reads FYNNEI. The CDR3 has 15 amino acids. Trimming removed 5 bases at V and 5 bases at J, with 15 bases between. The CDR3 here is CASSFTRGGNEKLFF. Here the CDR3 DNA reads TGTGCCAGCAGTTTTACACGTGGAGGAAATGAAAAACTGTTTTTT. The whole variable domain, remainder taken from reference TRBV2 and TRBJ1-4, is EPEVTQTPSHQVTQMGQEVILRCVPISNHLYFYWYRQILGQKVEFLVSFYNNEISEKSEIFDDQFSVERPDGSNFTLKIRSTKLEDSAMYFCASSFTRGGNEKLFFGSGTQLSVL.

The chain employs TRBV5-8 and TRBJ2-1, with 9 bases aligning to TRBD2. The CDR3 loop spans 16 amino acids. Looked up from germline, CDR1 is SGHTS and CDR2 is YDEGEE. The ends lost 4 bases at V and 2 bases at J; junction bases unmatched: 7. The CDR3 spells CASSPPLAGAYNEQFF. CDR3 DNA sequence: TGTGCCAGCAGCCCCCCCTTAGCGGGGGCCTACAATGAGCAGTTCTTC.

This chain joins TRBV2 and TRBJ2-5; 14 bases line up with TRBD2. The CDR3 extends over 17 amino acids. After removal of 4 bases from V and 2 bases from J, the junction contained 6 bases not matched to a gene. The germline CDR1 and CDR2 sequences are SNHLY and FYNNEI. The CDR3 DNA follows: TGTGCCAGCAGTGTAGGGACTAGCGGGAGCCAACAAGAGACCCAGTACTTC. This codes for CASSVGTSGSQQETQYF.

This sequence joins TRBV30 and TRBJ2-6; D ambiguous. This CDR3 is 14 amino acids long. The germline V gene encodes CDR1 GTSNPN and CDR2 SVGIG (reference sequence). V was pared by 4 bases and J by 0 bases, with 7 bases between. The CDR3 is CAWNPISGANVLTF. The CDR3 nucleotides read TGTGCCTGGAATCCTATCTCTGGGGCCAACGTCCTGACTTTC.

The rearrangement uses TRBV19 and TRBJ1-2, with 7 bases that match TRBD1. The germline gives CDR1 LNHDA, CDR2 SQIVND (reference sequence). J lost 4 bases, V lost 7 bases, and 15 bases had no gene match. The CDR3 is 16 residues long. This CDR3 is CASIPGQTRTTYGYTF. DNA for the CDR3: TGTGCCAGTATTCCGGGACAGACTCGGACCACCTATGGCTACACCTTC. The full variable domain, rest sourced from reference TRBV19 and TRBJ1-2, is DGGITQSPKYLFRKEGQNVTLSCEQNLNHDAMYWYRQDPGQGLRLIYYSQIVNDFQKGDIAEGYSVSREKKESFPLTVTSAQKNPTAFYLCASIPGQTRTTYGYTFGSGTRLTVV.

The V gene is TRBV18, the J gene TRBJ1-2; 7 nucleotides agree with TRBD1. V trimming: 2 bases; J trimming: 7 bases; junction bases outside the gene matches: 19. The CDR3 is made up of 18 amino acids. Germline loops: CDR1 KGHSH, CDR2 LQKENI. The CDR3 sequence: CASSPNRDRDGPRGGYTF. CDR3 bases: TGTGCCAGCTCACCAAACCGGGACAGAGATGGACCTCGGGGTGGCTACACCTTC.

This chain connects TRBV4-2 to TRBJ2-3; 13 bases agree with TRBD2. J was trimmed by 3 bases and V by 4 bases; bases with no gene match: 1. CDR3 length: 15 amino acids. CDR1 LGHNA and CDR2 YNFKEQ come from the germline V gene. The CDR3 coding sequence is TGTGCCAGCAGCCGACTAGCGGGGGGAACAGATACGCAGTATTTT. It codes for CASSRLAGGTDTQYF.

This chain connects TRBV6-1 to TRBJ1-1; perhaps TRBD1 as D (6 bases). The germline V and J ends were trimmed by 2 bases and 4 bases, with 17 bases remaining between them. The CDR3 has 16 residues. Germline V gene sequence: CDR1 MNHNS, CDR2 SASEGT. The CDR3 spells CASSELGGPGGTEAFF. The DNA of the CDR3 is TGTGCCAGCAGTGAATTGGGGGGGCCGGGAGGCACTGAAGCTTTCTTT.

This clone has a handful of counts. CDR3 in amino acids: CAISDGNTIYF. In nucleotides, the CDR3 is TGTGCCATCAGTGACGGAAACACCATATATTTT. V usage is TRBV10-3 and J usage is TRBJ1-3; D gene uncertain. The germline CDR1 and CDR2 sequences are ENHRY and SYGVKD. V lost 3 bases to trimming and J lost 4 bases, with 1 base between them. The CDR3 covers 11 residues.

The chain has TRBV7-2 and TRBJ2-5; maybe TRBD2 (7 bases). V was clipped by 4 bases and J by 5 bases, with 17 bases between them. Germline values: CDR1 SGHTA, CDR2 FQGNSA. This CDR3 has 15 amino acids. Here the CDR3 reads CASSYQGRGAETQYF. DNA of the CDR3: TGTGCCAGCAGCTACCAAGGTCGGGGGGCGGAGACCCAGTACTTC.

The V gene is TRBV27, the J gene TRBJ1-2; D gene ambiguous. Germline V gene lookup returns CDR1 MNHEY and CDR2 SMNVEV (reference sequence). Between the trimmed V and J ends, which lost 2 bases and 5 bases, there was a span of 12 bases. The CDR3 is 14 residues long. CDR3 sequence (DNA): TGTGCCAGCAGTTTAAGACCGGCCTCTTATGGCTACACCTTC. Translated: CASSLRPASYGYTF.

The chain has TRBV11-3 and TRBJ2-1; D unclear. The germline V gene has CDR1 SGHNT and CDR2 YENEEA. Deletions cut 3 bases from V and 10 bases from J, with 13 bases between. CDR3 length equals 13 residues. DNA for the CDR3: TGTGCCAGCAGCTTGGCCCCTAGTAGGGAGCAGTTCTTC. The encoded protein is CASSLAPSREQFF.

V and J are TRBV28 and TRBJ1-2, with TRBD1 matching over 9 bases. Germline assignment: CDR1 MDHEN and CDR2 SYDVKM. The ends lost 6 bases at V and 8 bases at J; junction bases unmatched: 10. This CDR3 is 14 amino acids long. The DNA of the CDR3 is TGTGCCAGCAGACGTACAGGGGGCGCTTACGGCTACACCTTC. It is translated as CASRRTGGAYGYTF.

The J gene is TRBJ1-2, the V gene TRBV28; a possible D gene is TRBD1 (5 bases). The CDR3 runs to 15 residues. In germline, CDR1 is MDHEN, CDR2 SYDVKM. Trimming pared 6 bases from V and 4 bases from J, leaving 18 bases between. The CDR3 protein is CASSLLPGGGYGYTF. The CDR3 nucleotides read TGTGCCAGCAGCCTCCTCCCCGGGGGTGGCTATGGCTACACCTTC.

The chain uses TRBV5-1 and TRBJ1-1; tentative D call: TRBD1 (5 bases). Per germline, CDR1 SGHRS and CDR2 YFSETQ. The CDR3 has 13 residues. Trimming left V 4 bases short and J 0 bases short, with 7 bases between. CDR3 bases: TGCGCCAGCAGCCCGGGACTGAACACTGAAGCTTTCTTT. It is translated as CASSPGLNTEAFF.

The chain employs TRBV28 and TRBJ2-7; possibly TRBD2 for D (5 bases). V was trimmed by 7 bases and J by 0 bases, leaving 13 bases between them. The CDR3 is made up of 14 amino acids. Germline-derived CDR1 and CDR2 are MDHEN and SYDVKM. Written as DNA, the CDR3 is TGTGCCAGCACCATGAGGGCCCCCTCCTACGAGCAGTACTTC. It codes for CASTMRAPSYEQYF.

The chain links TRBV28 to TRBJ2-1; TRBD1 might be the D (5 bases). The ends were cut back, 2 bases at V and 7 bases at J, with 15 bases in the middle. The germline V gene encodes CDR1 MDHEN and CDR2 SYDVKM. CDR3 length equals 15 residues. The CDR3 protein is CASSLIGQGVNEQFF. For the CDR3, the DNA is TGTGCCAGCAGTTTAATAGGGCAGGGCGTAAATGAGCAGTTCTTC.

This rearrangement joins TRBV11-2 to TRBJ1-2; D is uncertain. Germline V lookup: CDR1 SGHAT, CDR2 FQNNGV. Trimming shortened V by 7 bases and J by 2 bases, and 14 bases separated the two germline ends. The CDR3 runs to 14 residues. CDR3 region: CASNPGGGNYGYTF. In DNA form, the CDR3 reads TGTGCCAGCAATCCGGGCGGCGGAAACTATGGCTACACCTTC. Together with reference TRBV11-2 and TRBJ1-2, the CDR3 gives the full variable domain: EAGVAQSPRYKIIEKRQSVAFWCNPISGHATLYWYQQILGQGPKLLIQFQNNGVVDDSQLPKDRFSAERLKGVDSTLKIQPAKLEDSAVYLCASNPGGGNYGYTFGSGTRLTVV.

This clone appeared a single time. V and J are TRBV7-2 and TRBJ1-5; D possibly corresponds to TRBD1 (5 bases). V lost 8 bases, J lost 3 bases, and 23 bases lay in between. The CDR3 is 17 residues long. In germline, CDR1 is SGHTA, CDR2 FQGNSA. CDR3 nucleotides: TGTGCCAGCTCGCTAAGAACCGGGGCTGGAGACAATCAGCCCCAGCATTTT. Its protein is CASSLRTGAGDNQPQHF.

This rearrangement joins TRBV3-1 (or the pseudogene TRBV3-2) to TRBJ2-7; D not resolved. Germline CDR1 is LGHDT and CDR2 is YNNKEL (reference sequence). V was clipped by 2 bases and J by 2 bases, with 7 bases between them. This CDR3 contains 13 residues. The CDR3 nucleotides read TGTGCCAGCAGCCAATGGTATGCCTACGAGCAGTACTTC. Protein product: CASSQWYAYEQYF.

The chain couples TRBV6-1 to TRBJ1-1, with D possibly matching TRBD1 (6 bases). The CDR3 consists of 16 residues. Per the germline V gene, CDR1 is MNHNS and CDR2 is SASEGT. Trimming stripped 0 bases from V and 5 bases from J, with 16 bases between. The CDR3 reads CASSEAGGARYTEAFF. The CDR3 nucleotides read TGTGCCAGCAGTGAAGCGGGGGGGGCGCGTTATACTGAAGCTTTCTTT.

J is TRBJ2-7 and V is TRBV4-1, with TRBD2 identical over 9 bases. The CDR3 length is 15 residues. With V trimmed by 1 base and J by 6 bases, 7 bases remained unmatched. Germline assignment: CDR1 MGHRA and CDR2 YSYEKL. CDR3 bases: TGCGCCAGCAGCCAAGGAGTAGCGGGAGAGGCCGAGCAGTACTTC. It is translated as CASSQGVAGEAEQYF.

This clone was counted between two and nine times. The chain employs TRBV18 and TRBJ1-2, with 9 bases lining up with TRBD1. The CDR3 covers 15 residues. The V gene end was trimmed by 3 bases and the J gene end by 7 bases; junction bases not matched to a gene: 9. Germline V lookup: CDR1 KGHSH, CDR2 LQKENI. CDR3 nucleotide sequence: TGTGCCAGCTCACCGGACTTAACAGGGGGCTTTGGCTACACCTTC. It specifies CASSPDLTGGFGYTF.

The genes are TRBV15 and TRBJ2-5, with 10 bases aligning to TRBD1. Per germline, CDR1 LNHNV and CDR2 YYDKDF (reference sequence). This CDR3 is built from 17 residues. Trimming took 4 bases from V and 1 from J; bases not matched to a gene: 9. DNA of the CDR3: TGTGCCACCAGCACAGAGGGGGGGGACAGGGGCCAAGAGACCCAGTACTTC. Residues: CATSTEGGDRGQETQYF.

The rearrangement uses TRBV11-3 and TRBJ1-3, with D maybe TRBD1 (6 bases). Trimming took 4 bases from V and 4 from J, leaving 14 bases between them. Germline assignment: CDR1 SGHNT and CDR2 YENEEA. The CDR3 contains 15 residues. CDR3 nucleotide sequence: TGTGCCAGCAGCTCAACGGGGGCGAAGGGAAACACCATATATTTT. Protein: CASSSTGAKGNTIYF.

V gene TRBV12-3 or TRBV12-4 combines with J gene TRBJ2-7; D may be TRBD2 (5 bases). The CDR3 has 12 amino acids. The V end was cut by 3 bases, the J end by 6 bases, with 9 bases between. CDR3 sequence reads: CASSFGSGEQYF. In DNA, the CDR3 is TGTGCCAGCAGTTTTGGAAGCGGCGAGCAGTACTTC.

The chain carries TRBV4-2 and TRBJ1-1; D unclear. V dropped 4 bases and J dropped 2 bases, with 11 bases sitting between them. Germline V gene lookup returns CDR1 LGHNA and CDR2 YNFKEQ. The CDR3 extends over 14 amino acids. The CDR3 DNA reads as TGTGCCAGCAGCCCAACAGAGTTCAACACTGAAGCTTTCTTT. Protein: CASSPTEFNTEAFF.

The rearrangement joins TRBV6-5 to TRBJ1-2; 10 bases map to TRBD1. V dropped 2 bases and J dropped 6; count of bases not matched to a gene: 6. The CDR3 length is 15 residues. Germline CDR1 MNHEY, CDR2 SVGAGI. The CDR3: CASSYGRQGAHGYTF. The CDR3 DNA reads TGTGCCAGCAGTTACGGGAGACAGGGGGCGCATGGCTACACCTTC.

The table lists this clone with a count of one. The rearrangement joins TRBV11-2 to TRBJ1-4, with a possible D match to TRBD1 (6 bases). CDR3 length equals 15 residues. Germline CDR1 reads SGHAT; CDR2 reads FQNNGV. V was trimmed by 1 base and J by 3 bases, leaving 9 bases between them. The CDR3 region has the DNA TGTGCCAGCAGCTTAGCAGGGGCGCCTAATGAAAAACTGTTTTTT. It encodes CASSLAGAPNEKLFF.

Here the CDR3 DNA reads TGCGCCAGCAGCTTGACTAGCGGGGGGGTCGGTACGCAGTATTTT. Translation: CASSLTSGGVGTQYF. This rearrangement joins TRBV5-1 to TRBJ2-3, with 13 bases aligning to TRBD2. The trim removed 1 base at V and 8 bases at J, leaving 4 bases unmatched. CDR3 length: 15 residues. CDR1 is SGHRS, CDR2 YFSETQ, per germline. Looking up the rest from reference TRBV5-1 and TRBJ2-3 gives the full variable domain: KAGVTQTPRYLIKTRGQQVTLSCSPISGHRSVSWYQQTPGQGLQFLFEYFSETQRNKGNFPGRFSGRQFSNSRSEMNVSTLELGDSALYLCASSLTSGGVGTQYFGPGTRLTVL.